A single sample is the source of the 30 T cell receptor beta chains below, sequenced in a study of T cells in Graves' hyperthyroidism and ophthalmopathy. The source material, RNA transcripts, was used to amplify TCR beta CDR3 regions. RT-PCR in the first round (using the HTBI primer set) targeted the TCR CDR3. TCRdb reprocessed the multiplex PCR reads with MiXCR, giving one entry per CDR3 protein. This table has over 550,000 distinct CDR3 sequences, 16% appearing once. Sequencing input: blood. The receptors shown here come from a woman between 18 and 30 years old with Graves' hyperthyroidism.

This chain joins TRBV2 and TRBJ1-5; D is perhaps TRBD1 (5 bases). V was shortened by 1 base and J by 3 bases, with 13 bases between the two germline ends. Per germline, CDR1 SNHLY and CDR2 FYNNEI. The CDR3 sequence is 16 residues long. The CDR3 here is CASSEGGRRDNQPQHF. The CDR3 nucleotides are TGTGCCAGCAGTGAAGGCGGGCGCAGGGACAATCAGCCCCAGCATTTT.

In its sample, this clonotype was seen many times. This chain connects TRBV2 to TRBJ1-6, with D possibly TRBD1 on 5 matching bases. The CDR3 is 15 residues long. V was clipped by 2 bases and J by 7 bases, with 12 bases between them. Germline values: CDR1 SNHLY, CDR2 FYNNEI. This chain's CDR3 is CASSERQTPNSPLHF. CDR3 nucleotide sequence: TGTGCCAGCAGTGAAAGACAGACCCCCAATTCACCCCTCCACTTT.

The V call is TRBV28, the J call TRBJ2-7, with 9 bases identical to TRBD1. Germline V CDR1 and CDR2: MDHEN, SYDVKM. The V segment lost 5 bases and the J segment 0 bases; nucleotides outside the gene matches: 11. The CDR3 consists of 17 residues. The CDR3 bases are TGTGCCAGCAGTCGGGACAGGGCCGTAATCAGCTCCTACGAGCAGTACTTC. Translation gives CASSRDRAVISSYEQYF.

This clonotype was counted at least ten times. The chain links TRBV5-1 to TRBJ2-7; D gene ambiguous. Germline V gene lookup returns CDR1 SGHRS and CDR2 YFSETQ. Trimming took 0 bases from V and 5 from J, leaving 9 bases between them. The CDR3 spans 13 residues. This CDR3 is CASSLGQKNEQYF. CDR3 in DNA: TGCGCCAGCAGCTTGGGACAAAAAAACGAGCAGTACTTC.

In its sample, this clonotype was seen many times. The chain employs TRBV6-1 and TRBJ1-2; D remains unclear. Germline V lookup: CDR1 MNHNS, CDR2 SASEGT. CDR3 size: 12 residues. V lost 1 base, J lost 8 bases, and 8 bases lay in between. DNA of the CDR3: TGTGCCAGCAGTGAAGTCGGGGTCGGCTACACCTTC. This encodes CASSEVGVGYTF.

A few counts support this clonotype. The chain combines TRBV3-1 with TRBJ2-3; 7 bases agree with TRBD2. The V gene's germline CDR1 is LGHDT and CDR2 YNNKEL (reference sequence). The CDR3 sequence is 17 residues long. The V gene end was trimmed by 4 bases and the J gene end by 4 bases; junction bases not matched to a gene: 14. CDR3 in amino acids: CASSLLRHAGVADTQYF. For the CDR3, the DNA is TGTGCCAGCAGCCTACTTCGTCATGCGGGAGTGGCAGATACGCAGTATTTT.

There are a few counts of this clonotype. This CDR3 reads CASSSRTIDEQYF. Here the CDR3 DNA reads TGTGCCAGCAGCTCGAGGACAATCGACGAGCAGTACTTC. The chain recombines TRBV7-9 with TRBJ2-7; TRBD1 might be the D (5 bases). The germline CDR1 and CDR2 sequences are SEHNR and FQNEAQ (reference sequence). The V gene lost 4 bases and the J gene lost 5 bases, with 12 bases spanning the gap. The length of the CDR3 is 13 residues.

This clonotype was counted at least ten times. V usage is TRBV28 and J usage is TRBJ2-1, with D maybe TRBD1 (6 bases). Between the trimmed V and J ends, which lost 3 bases and 7 bases, there was a span of 16 bases. CDR3 size: 15 residues. Germline CDR1 and CDR2: MDHEN and SYDVKM. CDR3 residues: CASSLGAGVENEQFF. The CDR3 DNA is TGTGCCAGCAGTTTGGGTGCAGGGGTGGAGAATGAGCAGTTCTTC.

Ten or more counts support this clonotype. V gene TRBV6-5 combines with J gene TRBJ2-7, with a possible D match to TRBD2 (6 bases). V shed 0 bases and J shed 0 bases, with 12 bases lying between them. The CDR3 runs to 16 residues. Germline-derived CDR1 and CDR2 are MNHEY and SVGAGI. As DNA, the CDR3 is TGTGCCAGCAGTTACTCAGGGGCGACTAGCTCCTACGAGCAGTACTTC. It is translated as CASSYSGATSSYEQYF.

The V call is TRBV14, the J call TRBJ2-1; 9 bases are shared with TRBD2. The CDR3 has 15 residues. In germline, CDR1 is SGHDN, CDR2 FVKESK. Unmatched junction bases numbered 5, after V lost 0 bases and J lost 8 bases. CDR3 bases: TGTGCCAGCAGCCAAGAACGCGGGGGGGCCGATGAGCAGTTCTTC. Translation gives CASSQERGGADEQFF.

To note about this clonotype: A much larger clone lies one base from this, so it may be a read error. CDR3 protein: CASSGAYRNTEAFF. DNA for the CDR3: TGTGCCAGCAGTGGAGCTTACAGGAACACTGAAGCTTTCTTT. The chain recombines TRBV2 with TRBJ1-1; D remains unclear. Germline V gene lookup returns CDR1 SNHLY and CDR2 FYNNEI. The V end lost 4 bases, the J end lost 1 base, and 10 bases lay between the germline ends. The CDR3 has 14 residues.

There are many counts of this clonotype. This sequence joins TRBV5-1 and TRBJ2-4; 12 nucleotides align to TRBD2. The CDR3 runs 15 residues. Germline CDR1 reads SGHRS; CDR2 reads YFSETQ. The V gene end was trimmed by 4 bases and the J gene end by 3 bases; junction bases not matched to a gene: 2. CDR3 loop: CASSEGLAGKNIQYF. CDR3 DNA sequence: TGCGCCAGCAGCGAGGGACTAGCGGGCAAAAACATTCAGTACTTC.

This clonotype was found many times. The CDR3 sequence: CSARAQYTEAFF. DNA of the CDR3: TGCAGTGCTAGGGCACAATACACTGAAGCTTTCTTT. This rearrangement joins TRBV20-1 to TRBJ1-1; D gene unclear. V dropped 3 bases and J dropped 3 bases, with 8 bases sitting between them. This CDR3 is built from 12 residues. Per germline, CDR1 DFQATT and CDR2 SNEGSKA (reference sequence).

V and J are TRBV6-1 and TRBJ2-2; the match to TRBD2 covers 11 bases. CDR3 length: 16 residues. V lost 6 bases, J lost 3 bases, and 6 bases stayed unmatched. The germline V gene has CDR1 MNHNS and CDR2 SASEGT. The CDR3 region has the DNA TGTGCCAGCAGACCTCGGACTAGCGGGTACACCGGGGAGCTGTTTTTT. It encodes CASRPRTSGYTGELFF.

This clonotype was seen only a few times. J is TRBJ1-1 and V is TRBV29-1; 9 bases line up with TRBD1. The germline V gene has CDR1 SQVTM and CDR2 ANQGSEA. V lost 3 bases, J lost 0 bases, and 11 bases stayed unmatched. This CDR3 region has 17 residues. DNA for the CDR3: TGCAGCGTTGATGCCGGACAGGGGCGTTTCATGAACACTGAAGCTTTCTTT. This encodes CSVDAGQGRFMNTEAFF.

This clonotype was detected ten times or more. The J gene is TRBJ1-2, the V gene TRBV12-3 or TRBV12-4; D is unresolved. This CDR3 contains 15 residues. V lost 5 bases, J lost 6 bases, and 19 bases lay in between. In DNA, the CDR3 is TGTGCCAGCAGTATTACCCCACAGAGCAGTAATGGCTACACCTTC. Amino acid sequence: CASSITPQSSNGYTF.

The table lists this clonotype with a few counts. The gene calls are TRBV20-1 and TRBJ1-1; D is perhaps TRBD1 (6 bases). CDR1 and CDR2 from the germline V gene are DFQATT and SNEGSKA (reference sequence). V lost 6 bases to trimming and J lost 0 bases, with 17 bases between them. The CDR3 is made up of 15 amino acids. The CDR3 spells CSAWVQGQMNTEAFF. CDR3 DNA: TGCAGTGCCTGGGTACAGGGACAAATGAACACTGAAGCTTTCTTT.

At least ten counts were recorded for this clonotype. The chain employs TRBV5-6 and TRBJ2-1, with D unclear. V was shortened by 2 bases and J by 9 bases, with 9 bases between the two germline ends. The CDR3 contains 12 residues. Germline CDR1 is SGHDT and CDR2 is YYEEEE. The DNA of the CDR3 is TGTGCCAGCAGCTTTGTCGTTGGTGAGCAGTTCTTC. This gives the protein CASSFVVGEQFF.

This clonotype was recorded at least ten times. The chain is built from TRBV6-5 and TRBJ2-1; TRBD2 agrees at 9 bases. Germline CDR1 MNHEY, CDR2 SVGAGI. The CDR3 is 16 amino acids. Unmatched junction bases numbered 6, after V lost 0 bases and J lost 6 bases. CDR3 DNA: TGTGCCAGCAGTTACTCGGGTAGCGGGAGTATCAATGAGCAGTTCTTC. It encodes CASSYSGSGSINEQFF.

The chain employs TRBV20-1 and TRBJ2-3; 9 bases line up with TRBD1. The CDR3 covers 14 residues. Per germline, CDR1 DFQATT and CDR2 SNEGSKA (reference sequence). Trimming took 6 bases from V and 8 from J; bases not matched to a gene: 12. The CDR3 DNA reads TGCAGTGCGACCGGACAGGGGCCCCCTGGTACGCAGTATTTT. Translating it yields CSATGQGPPGTQYF.

This clonotype has at least ten counts. The rearrangement uses TRBV20-1 and TRBJ2-7; possible D gene TRBD2, 5 bases. Germline V gives CDR1 DFQATT, CDR2 SNEGSKA (reference sequence). The V and J ends lost 0 bases and 2 bases respectively, with 14 bases between them. There are 15 residues in the CDR3. The CDR3 DNA is TGCAGTGCTAGAGATTCGGGGAGCCCTACCTACGAGCAGTACTTC. Amino acid sequence: CSARDSGSPTYEQYF.

This clonotype came up a few times. The chain uses TRBV7-3 and TRBJ2-3; a possible D gene is TRBD2 (6 bases). Germline loops: CDR1 SGHTA, CDR2 FQGTGA. Trimming stripped 5 bases from V and 1 base from J, with 10 bases between. The CDR3 is 14 residues long. The CDR3, as DNA: TGTGCCAGCAGCCCCCAGCGGGGCACAGATACGCAGTATTTT. It translates to CASSPQRGTDTQYF.

The chain uses TRBV5-1 and TRBJ2-3, with TRBD2 matching over 7 bases. Germline CDR1 reads SGHRS; CDR2 reads YFSETQ. The V and J ends lost 3 bases and 4 bases, in that order; junction bases with no gene match: 11. CDR3 size: 16 residues. This chain's CDR3 is CASSSPRGSGPDTQYF. The CDR3 nucleotides read TGCGCCAGCAGCTCCCCGCGGGGGTCCGGACCAGATACGCAGTATTTT.

This clonotype has ten or more counts. The chain employs TRBV6-1 and TRBJ2-5; the D gene is possibly TRBD2 (6 bases). The CDR3 runs 13 residues. The germline CDR1 and CDR2 sequences are MNHNS and SASEGT. V lost 5 bases to trimming and J lost 4 bases, with 11 bases between them. The CDR3 nucleotides are TGTGCCAGCAGTCCCCGGGAGAGAGAGACCCAGTACTTC. It specifies CASSPRERETQYF.

In this sample, this clonotype turned up many times. The chain uses TRBV6-1 and TRBJ1-1; no reliable D call. The CDR3 runs to 15 residues. The V gene lost 5 bases and the J gene lost 4 bases, with 17 bases spanning the gap. The germline V gene encodes CDR1 MNHNS and CDR2 SASEGT. The CDR3 sequence is CASSRPALGSTEAFF. In DNA, the CDR3 is TGTGCCAGCAGTAGACCGGCCCTCGGAAGCACTGAAGCTTTCTTT.

This clonotype was seen a single time. The genes are TRBV28 and TRBJ2-2; D unresolved. The DNA end is more similar to TRBJ1-1, so the J call may be wrong. The CDR3 is made up of 13 amino acids. Germline V gives CDR1 MDHEN, CDR2 SYDVKM. The CDR3 coding sequence is TGTGCCAGCAGCCCCGGCACTGCCGTGGGAGCTTTCTTT. Its protein is CASSPGTAVGAFF.

At least ten counts were recorded for this clonotype. The J gene is TRBJ2-3, the V gene TRBV5-1; D call uncertain. Trimming pared 7 bases from V and 2 bases from J, leaving 8 bases between. Per the germline V gene, CDR1 is SGHRS and CDR2 is YFSETQ. This CDR3 is built from 12 residues. DNA of the CDR3: TGCGCCAGCTCCAGCCCCACAGATACGCAGTATTTT. It is translated as CASSSPTDTQYF.

This clonotype has just a few counts. This chain joins TRBV6-1 and TRBJ1-4; D is possibly TRBD1 (6 bases). Germline CDR1 reads MNHNS; CDR2 reads SASEGT. The CDR3 has 14 amino acids. The V end lost 6 bases, the J end lost 5 bases, and 13 bases lay between the germline ends. CDR3 in amino acids: CASSRVGTNEKLFF. CDR3 bases: TGTGCCAGCAGCCGTGTCGGGACAAATGAAAAACTGTTTTTT.

This clonotype was recorded only once. A read error may explain this, as a much larger clone is one base away. The rearrangement uses TRBV28 and TRBJ1-2; D ambiguous. The germline V gene encodes CDR1 MDHEN and CDR2 SYDVKM. V was cut by 6 bases and J by 8 bases, with 22 bases left in between. This CDR3 region has 15 residues. DNA of the CDR3: TGTGCCAGCAGCATACGATTAAAGGGAGGCGGGGGCTACACCTTC. As protein: CASSIRLKGGGGYTF.

There are a few counts of this clonotype. This rearrangement joins TRBV27 to TRBJ1-1; D uncertain. The CDR3 is 13 amino acids. Trimming took off 7 bases at V and 3 bases at J, with 12 bases between the two ends. The germline gives CDR1 MNHEY, CDR2 SMNVEV (reference sequence). CDR3 DNA: TGTGCCAGCACCTCGGACTGGGACACTGAAGCTTTCTTT. Encoded protein: CASTSDWDTEAFF.